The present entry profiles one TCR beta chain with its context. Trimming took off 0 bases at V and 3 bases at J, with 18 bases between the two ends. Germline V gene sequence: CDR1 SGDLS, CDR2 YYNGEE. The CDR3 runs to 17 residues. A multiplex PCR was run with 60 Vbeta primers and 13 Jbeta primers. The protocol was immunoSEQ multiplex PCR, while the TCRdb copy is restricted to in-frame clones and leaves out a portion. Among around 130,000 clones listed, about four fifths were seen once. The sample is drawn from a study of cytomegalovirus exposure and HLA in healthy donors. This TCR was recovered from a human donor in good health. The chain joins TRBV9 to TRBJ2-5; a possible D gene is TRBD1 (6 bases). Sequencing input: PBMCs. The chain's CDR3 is CASSVDLGSHREETQYF. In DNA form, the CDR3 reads TGTGCCAGCAGCGTAGATCTCGGAAGTCACAGGGAAGAGACCCAGTACTTC.